The next 30 T cell receptor beta chains were all read from a single sample in a study of metastatic and nonmetastatic thyroid tumors. All patients were treatment-naive before thyroid surgery. TCRdb re-called the PCR reads with MiXCR. The table lists 43,000 or so clones, 16% of them singletons. Sequenced input: blood. The receptor source for this set is a female donor with papillary thyroid cancer or a benign thyroid nodule (not recorded which). Some clones in this sample may be carry-over from other donors' samples.

The chain joins TRBV27 to TRBJ1-2, with D possibly TRBD1 on 5 matching bases. The germline V gene has CDR1 MNHEY and CDR2 SMNVEV (reference sequence). The CDR3 runs 13 residues. V was clipped by 4 bases and J by 5 bases, with 11 bases between them. CDR3 nucleotides: TGTGCCAGCAGTTGGGGGGAGAGATATGGCTACACCTTC. Translation gives CASSWGERYGYTF.

This clone is medium-sized (0.01 to 0.1%). J is TRBJ2-7 and V is TRBV28, with D perhaps given as TRBD1 or TRBD2 (6 bases each). Trimming took 8 bases from V and 5 from J, leaving 22 bases between them. The germline V gene encodes CDR1 MDHEN and CDR2 SYDVKM. The CDR3 contains 15 residues. The CDR3 DNA reads TGTGCCAGCCTCCTCGGGGGCGGGACGGTCGACGAGCAGTACTTC. This gives the protein CASLLGGGTVDEQYF. Complete variable domain (other parts from reference TRBV28 and TRBJ2-7): DVKVTQSSRYLVKRTGEKVFLECVQDMDHENMFWYRQDPGLGLRLIYFSYDVKMKEKGDIPEGYSVSREKKERFSLILESASTNQTSMYLCASLLGGGTVDEQYFGPGTRLTVT.

The rearrangement links TRBV28 to TRBJ1-5; D call uncertain. The length of the CDR3 is 20 residues. Germline V gene data show CDR1 as MDHEN and CDR2 as SYDVKM. Deletions cut 2 bases from V and 5 bases from J, with 28 bases between. DNA of the CDR3: TGTGCCAGCAGTTTAATGCTGGGGTGGCAGGATGCCAGTAGACATCAGCCCCAGCATTTT. Translation: CASSLMLGWQDASRHQPQHF.

Comments on this clone: A much larger clone lies a single base off, so this may be a read error. The rearrangement joins TRBV29-1 to TRBJ1-1; D gene uncertain. Germline lookup yields CDR1 SQVTM and CDR2 ANQGSEA. V lost 6 bases, J lost 0 bases, and 11 bases lay in between. This CDR3 is 13 amino acids long. The CDR3 nucleotides are TGCAGCGTATGTTCGGCTCTGAACACTGAAGCTTTCTTT. Translating gives CSVCSALNTEAFF.

The sample holds many counts of this clone. This chain joins TRBV7-8 and TRBJ2-7; 11 nucleotides align to TRBD2. The germline V gene encodes CDR1 SGHVS and CDR2 FQNEAQ. The CDR3 is 15 amino acids. V lost 5 bases, J lost 4 bases, and 7 bases stayed unmatched. As DNA, the CDR3 is TGTGCCAGCAGCCCAGATTTAGCGGGGGGGTACGAGCAGTACTTC. As protein: CASSPDLAGGYEQYF.

The chain combines TRBV6-2 or TRBV6-3 with TRBJ2-3; either TRBD1 or TRBD2 may fit D (5 bases each). Germline V CDR1 and CDR2: MNHEY, SVGEGT. The V end lost 8 bases, the J end lost 0 bases, and 18 bases lay between the germline ends. The CDR3 length is 16 residues. The CDR3 loop reads CASGHRGASSTDTQYF. Here the CDR3 DNA reads TGTGCCAGCGGTCATAGGGGAGCGTCTAGCACAGATACGCAGTATTTT.

This clone was seen ten or more times. The chain combines TRBV2 with TRBJ2-5; tentatively, D is TRBD1 (6 bases). The germline V gene encodes CDR1 SNHLY and CDR2 FYNNEI. V lost 1 base, J lost 4 bases, and 10 bases lay in between. The CDR3 is 14 residues long. CDR3 protein: CASSEGQVRETQYF. The CDR3 nucleotides are TGTGCCAGCAGTGAAGGACAGGTTAGAGAGACCCAGTACTTC.

This clone has a count of ten or more. The CDR3 coding sequence is TGTGCCAGTAGTATCACGGCATCGTCCGCGGACAGGGTATATGGCTACACCTTC. Its protein is CASSITASSADRVYGYTF. This sequence joins TRBV19 and TRBJ1-2, with 8 nucleotides matching TRBD1. Per the germline V gene, CDR1 is LNHDA and CDR2 is SQIVND (reference sequence). The CDR3 consists of 18 residues. The V segment lost 3 bases and the J segment 5 bases; nucleotides outside the gene matches: 17.

This clone was seen repeatedly, ten times or more. The V gene is TRBV19, the J gene TRBJ2-1; 7 positions match TRBD2. CDR1 is LNHDA, CDR2 SQIVND, per germline (reference sequence). Trimming cost V 7 bases and J 7 bases; bases outside gene matches: 10. The CDR3 is made up of 14 amino acids. As DNA, the CDR3 is TGTGCCAGTACCCTCACCGGGACTAAGAATGAGCAGTTCTTC. Amino acids: CASTLTGTKNEQFF.

This clone was counted many times. The chain recombines TRBV6-1 with TRBJ1-6; 8 nucleotides align to TRBD1. CDR1 MNHNS and CDR2 SASEGT come from the germline V gene. V was pared by 5 bases and J by 4 bases, with 1 base of the junction left unmatched. The CDR3 covers 14 residues. The CDR3 loop reads CASSRTGYNSPLHF. Written as DNA, the CDR3 is TGTGCCAGCAGTAGGACAGGGTATAATTCACCCCTCCACTTT.

The rearrangement uses TRBV20-1 and TRBJ2-7; tentatively, D is TRBD2 (6 bases). This CDR3 has 14 amino acids. Germline assignment: CDR1 DFQATT and CDR2 SNEGSKA (reference sequence). V gave up 0 bases and J gave up 1 base, with 10 bases separating them. The CDR3 protein is CSARDSGLSYEQYF. The CDR3 bases are TGCAGTGCTAGAGATAGCGGCCTATCCTACGAGCAGTACTTC.

This clone has a count of ten or more. J is TRBJ2-7 and V is TRBV18, with 7 nucleotides matching TRBD2. The CDR3 loop spans 13 amino acids. Germline values: CDR1 KGHSH, CDR2 LQKENI. The V gene end was trimmed by 4 bases and the J gene end by 2 bases; junction bases not matched to a gene: 2. The CDR3, as DNA: TGTGCCAGCTCACGAGGGAGGGCCTACGAGCAGTACTTC. Its translation: CASSRGRAYEQYF.

This clone was recorded at least ten times. The chain links TRBV6-1 to TRBJ2-5, with a weak D call TRBD2 (6 bases). V was trimmed by 1 base and J by 9 bases, leaving 12 bases between them. The CDR3 runs to 13 residues. Looked up from germline, CDR1 is MNHNS and CDR2 is SASEGT. CDR3 DNA sequence: TGTGCCAGCAGTGAAGGTCTGGGGGAGGCCCAGTACTTC. Translated, it gives CASSEGLGEAQYF.

At least ten counts were recorded for this clone. The chain is built from TRBV6-5 and TRBJ1-6, with a tentative D call TRBD1 (6 bases). Germline-derived CDR1 and CDR2 are MNHEY and SVGAGI. V gave up 0 bases and J gave up 7 bases, with 13 bases separating them. This CDR3 has 16 residues. The CDR3 DNA follows: TGTGCCAGCAGTTACTCACCGGGGGCCCACAATTCACCCCTCCACTTT. Translating it yields CASSYSPGAHNSPLHF.

This clone was counted many times. The V call is TRBV2, the J call TRBJ2-7, with TRBD2 matching over 8 bases. With V trimmed by 8 bases and J by 2 bases, 8 bases remained unmatched. CDR3 length: 14 residues. The germline V gene has CDR1 SNHLY and CDR2 FYNNEI. The DNA of the CDR3 is TGTGCCAGCGAGGAGAGGGGACTAGCCTACGAGCAGTACTTC. The encoded protein is CASEERGLAYEQYF.

This clone showed up many times. V is TRBV5-1 and J is TRBJ1-1; 11 bases agree with TRBD1. V lost 1 base, J lost 9 bases, and 8 bases stayed unmatched. This CDR3 is built from 15 residues. Germline CDR1 is SGHRS and CDR2 is YFSETQ. The CDR3 nucleotides read TGCGCCAGCAGCTTGCAGCCCCGGGACAGGGGGAAAGCTTTCTTT. Protein product: CASSLQPRDRGKAFF.

This clone was counted a few times. The gene calls are TRBV9 and TRBJ1-1; D is possibly TRBD1 (5 bases). The ends were cut back, 0 bases at V and 1 base at J, with 10 bases in the middle. The CDR3 totals 15 residues. CDR1 is SGDLS, CDR2 YYNGEE, per germline. CDR3 in amino acids: CASSVDGAGNTEAFF. CDR3 bases: TGTGCCAGCAGCGTAGATGGGGCCGGGAACACTGAAGCTTTCTTT.

J is TRBJ2-5 and V is TRBV29-1, with D perhaps TRBD1 (5 bases). V was cut by 4 bases and J by 1 base, with 7 bases left in between. In germline, CDR1 is SQVTM, CDR2 ANQGSEA. The CDR3 contains 12 residues. CDR3 in amino acids: CSVGDSQETQYF. CDR3 DNA: TGCAGCGTTGGCGACAGCCAAGAGACCCAGTACTTC.

This clone was recorded a few times. This chain joins TRBV6-1 and TRBJ2-5, with D perhaps TRBD1 (6 bases). Per germline, CDR1 MNHNS and CDR2 SASEGT. The ends were cut back, 5 bases at V and 2 bases at J, with 15 bases in the middle. The CDR3 sequence is 15 residues long. The CDR3 sequence: CASSSGHEGQETQYF. The CDR3 DNA reads as TGTGCCAGCAGTTCGGGACATGAGGGTCAAGAGACCCAGTACTTC.

With regard to this clone: At one end, the junction sequence differs from germline, possibly due to a read error. The genes are TRBV6-5 and TRBJ2-2, with D possibly being TRBD1 or TRBD2 (5 bases each). Germline V gene data show CDR1 as MNHEY and CDR2 as SVGAGI. CDR3 length equals 15 residues. The CDR3 is CASSYGQPNTGDVVF. The CDR3 coding sequence is TGTGCCAGCAGTTACGGGCAACCAAACACCGGGGACGTGGTTTTT.

This rearrangement joins TRBV30 to TRBJ2-1; 7 bases align to TRBD1. Germline CDR1 is GTSNPN and CDR2 is SVGIG (reference sequence). The CDR3 totals 14 residues. J gave up 5 bases and V 0 bases, and 4 bases lay outside the gene matches. Here the CDR3 DNA reads TGTGCCTGGAGTGTAGGGACAGCAAACAATGAGCAGTTCTTC. Its translation: CAWSVGTANNEQFF.

This clone was seen repeatedly, ten times or more. CDR3: CASSRTGENTGELFF. The CDR3 DNA reads as TGTGCCAGCAGCCGGACAGGGGAGAACACCGGGGAGCTGTTTTTT. V and J are TRBV5-6 and TRBJ2-2, with 9 bases that match TRBD1. Trimming cost V 4 bases and J 1 base; bases outside gene matches: 2. Germline V lookup: CDR1 SGHDT, CDR2 YYEEEE. The CDR3 consists of 15 residues. Based on the CDR3 plus reference TRBV5-6 and TRBJ2-2, the full variable domain is DAGVTQSPTHLIKTRGQQVTLRCSPKSGHDTVSWYQQALGQGPQFIFQYYEEEERQRGNFPDRFSGHQFPNYSSELNVNALLLGDSALYLCASSRTGENTGELFFGEGSRLTVL.

This clone has just a few counts. V and J are TRBV12-3 or TRBV12-4 and TRBJ2-7; 13 bases match TRBD2. With 5 bases clipped from V and 2 bases from J, the junction kept 3 bases outside the gene matches. The CDR3 length is 15 residues. CDR3 coding DNA: TGTGCCAGCAGTCGGACTAGCGGGGGACCCTACGAGCAGTACTTC. Encoded protein: CASSRTSGGPYEQYF.

This clone has a handful of counts. The V gene is TRBV14, the J gene TRBJ2-4; unclear D gene. The CDR3 is 13 residues long. Germline V gives CDR1 SGHDN, CDR2 FVKESK. Here the CDR3 reads CACSDLAKNIQYF. As DNA, the CDR3 is TGTGCTTGCTCGGACCTGGCCAAAAACATTCAGTACTTC.

This clone was detected many times. Being one base from a much bigger clone, this may be a read error. The chain combines TRBV5-1 with TRBJ2-7, with 11 bases lining up with TRBD2. The CDR3 is 17 residues long. J lost 2 bases, V lost 3 bases, and 10 bases had no gene match. The germline gives CDR1 SGHRS, CDR2 YFSETQ. The CDR3 nucleotides are TGCGCCAGCAGCTCGGGCCTAGCGGGAGGCCCCCCCTACGAGCAGTACTTC. Its translation: CASSSGLAGGPPYEQYF.

The chain uses TRBV7-9 and TRBJ1-1, with TRBD1 matching over 7 bases. CDR1 and CDR2 (germline): SEHNR, FQNEAQ (reference sequence). Germline trimming cut 10 bases from V and 1 base from J; bases unmatched to any gene: 0. This CDR3 spans 11 amino acids. CDR3 sequence reads: CATGGNTEAFF. CDR3 bases: TGTGCCACAGGGGGGAACACTGAAGCTTTCTTT.

A remark on this clone: No conserved phenylalanine or tryptophan ends this CDR3, so it is likely a read error. J is TRBJ2-2 and V is TRBV5-1; D may be TRBD2 (5 bases). Germline lookup yields CDR1 SGHRS and CDR2 YFSETQ. The germline V and J ends were trimmed by 0 bases and 1 base, with 13 bases remaining between them. The CDR3 has 17 residues. CDR3 amino acids: CASSLEGGPMNTGELFL. The CDR3, as DNA: TGCGCCAGCAGCTTGGAGGGCGGGCCAATGAACACCGGGGAGCTGTTTCTT.

The sample holds many counts of this clone. V usage is TRBV6-6 and J usage is TRBJ1-2, with D uncertain. The CDR3 is 15 residues long. Trimming stripped 0 bases from V and 0 bases from J, with 8 bases between. Germline V lookup: CDR1 MNHNY, CDR2 SVGAGI (reference sequence). The DNA of the CDR3 is TGTGCCAGCAGTTACTCACAGACCTCTAACTATGGCTACACCTTC. Amino acids: CASSYSQTSNYGYTF.

This clone was counted many times. The chain combines TRBV20-1 with TRBJ1-6, with 7 nucleotides matching TRBD1. This CDR3 comprises 17 residues. J gave up 2 bases and V 0 bases, and 7 bases lay outside the gene matches. CDR1 is DFQATT and CDR2 is SNEGSKA in the germline V gene (reference sequence). The CDR3 coding sequence is TGCAGTGCTAGAGATCTGGCAGGGGGGGCCTATAATTCACCCCTCCACTTT. Translation gives CSARDLAGGAYNSPLHF.

This clone was recorded at least ten times. The DNA for the CDR3 is TGTGCCAGCAGTTTAAGAGTATTTAGGTCACCCCTCCACTTT. Translating gives CASSLRVFRSPLHF. The chain uses TRBV27 and TRBJ1-6; D unresolved. In germline, CDR1 is MNHEY, CDR2 SMNVEV (reference sequence). The V and J ends lost 2 bases and 10 bases respectively, with 12 bases between them. The CDR3 has 14 amino acids.